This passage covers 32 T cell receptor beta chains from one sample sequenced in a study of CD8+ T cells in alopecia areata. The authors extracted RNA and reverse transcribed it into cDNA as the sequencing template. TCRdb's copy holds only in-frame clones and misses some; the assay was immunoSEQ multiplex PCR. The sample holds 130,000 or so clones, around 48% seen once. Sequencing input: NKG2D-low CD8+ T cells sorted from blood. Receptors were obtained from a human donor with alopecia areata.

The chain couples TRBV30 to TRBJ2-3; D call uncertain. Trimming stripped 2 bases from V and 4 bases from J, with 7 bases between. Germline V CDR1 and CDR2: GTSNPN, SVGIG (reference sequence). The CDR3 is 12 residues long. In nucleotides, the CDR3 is TGTGCCTGGAGTTTCGGTCCAGATACGCAGTATTTT. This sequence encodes CAWSFGPDTQYF. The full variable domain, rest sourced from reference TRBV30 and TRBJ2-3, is SQTIHQWPATLVQPVGSPLSLECTVEGTSNPNLYWYRQAAGRGLQLLFYSVGIGQISSEVPQNLSASRPQDRQFILSSKKLLLSDSGFYLCAWSFGPDTQYFGPGTRLTVL.

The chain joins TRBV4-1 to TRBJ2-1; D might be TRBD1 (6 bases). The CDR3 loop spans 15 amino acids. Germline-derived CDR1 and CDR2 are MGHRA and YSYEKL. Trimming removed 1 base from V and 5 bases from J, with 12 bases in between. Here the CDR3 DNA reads TGCGCCAGCAGCCAAGTAGGGGGACGAGACAATGAGCAGTTCTTC. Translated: CASSQVGGRDNEQFF.

The CDR3 DNA reads as TGTGCCACCAGCACCCTGCGGAATTCACCCCTCCACTTT. Translation: CATSTLRNSPLHF. The chain recombines TRBV15 with TRBJ1-6; no reliable D call. Trimming removed 4 bases at V and 7 bases at J, with 8 bases between. Per germline, CDR1 LNHNV and CDR2 YYDKDF (reference sequence). CDR3 length: 13 residues.

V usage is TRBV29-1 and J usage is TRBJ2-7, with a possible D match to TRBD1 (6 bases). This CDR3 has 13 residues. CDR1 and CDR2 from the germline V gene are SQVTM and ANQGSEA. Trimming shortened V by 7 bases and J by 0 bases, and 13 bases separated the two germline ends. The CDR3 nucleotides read TGCAGCGCCACCGGACAGAACTCCTACGAGCAGTACTTC. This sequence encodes CSATGQNSYEQYF.

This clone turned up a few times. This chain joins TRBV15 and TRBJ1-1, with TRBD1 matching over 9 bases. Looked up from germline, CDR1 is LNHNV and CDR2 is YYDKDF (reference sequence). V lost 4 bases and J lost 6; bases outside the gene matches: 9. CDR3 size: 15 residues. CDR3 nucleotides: TGTGCCACCAGCACCAAAAGGGACAGGGTTCCTGAAGCTTTCTTT. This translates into CATSTKRDRVPEAFF.

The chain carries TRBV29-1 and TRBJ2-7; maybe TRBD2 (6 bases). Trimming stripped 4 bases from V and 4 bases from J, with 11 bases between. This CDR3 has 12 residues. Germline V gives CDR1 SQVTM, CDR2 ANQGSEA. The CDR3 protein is CSVGRGSYEQYF. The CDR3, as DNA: TGCAGCGTTGGGCGGGGCTCATACGAGCAGTACTTC.

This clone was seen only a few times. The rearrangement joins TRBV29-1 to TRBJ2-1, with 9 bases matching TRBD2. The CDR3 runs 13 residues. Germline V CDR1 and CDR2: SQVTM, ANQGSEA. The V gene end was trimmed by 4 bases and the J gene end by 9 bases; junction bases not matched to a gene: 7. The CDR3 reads CSVVAGERGEQFF. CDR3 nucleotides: TGCAGCGTTGTAGCGGGAGAGCGTGGTGAGCAGTTCTTC.

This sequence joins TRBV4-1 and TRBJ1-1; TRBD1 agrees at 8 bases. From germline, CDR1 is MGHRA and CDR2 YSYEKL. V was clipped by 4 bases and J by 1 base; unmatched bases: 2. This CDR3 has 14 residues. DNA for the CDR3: TGCGCCAGCAGCCGAGGACAGGGGAACACTGAAGCTTTCTTT. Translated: CASSRGQGNTEAFF.

CDR3 loop: CSVVGQGEYGYTF. CDR3 bases: TGCAGCGTCGTGGGACAGGGTGAATATGGCTACACCTTC. The chain links TRBV29-1 to TRBJ1-2; 9 positions agree with TRBD1. From germline, CDR1 is SQVTM and CDR2 ANQGSEA. The CDR3 consists of 13 residues. V lost 6 bases to trimming and J lost 5 bases; unmatched junction nucleotides: 7.

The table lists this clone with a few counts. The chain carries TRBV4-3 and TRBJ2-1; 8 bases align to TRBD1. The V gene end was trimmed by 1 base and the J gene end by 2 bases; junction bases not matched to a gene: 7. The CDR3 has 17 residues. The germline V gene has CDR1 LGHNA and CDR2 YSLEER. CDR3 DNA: TGCGCCAGCAGCCAAGTCTACGGGACAGGTGCCTACAATGAGCAGTTCTTC. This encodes CASSQVYGTGAYNEQFF.

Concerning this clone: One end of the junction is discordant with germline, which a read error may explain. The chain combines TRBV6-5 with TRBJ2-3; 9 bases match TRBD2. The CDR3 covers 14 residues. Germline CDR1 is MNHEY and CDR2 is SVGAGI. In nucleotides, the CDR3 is TGTGCCAGCGGCGGTAGCGGGAGCATAGATACGCAGTATTTT. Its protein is CASGGSGSIDTQYF.

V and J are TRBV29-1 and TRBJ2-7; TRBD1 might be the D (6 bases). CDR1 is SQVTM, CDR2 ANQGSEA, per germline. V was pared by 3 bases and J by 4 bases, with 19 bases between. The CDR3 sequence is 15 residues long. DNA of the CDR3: TGCAGCGTTGATAATTGGCAGGGTGGACAGTACGAGCAGTACTTC. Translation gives CSVDNWQGGQYEQYF.

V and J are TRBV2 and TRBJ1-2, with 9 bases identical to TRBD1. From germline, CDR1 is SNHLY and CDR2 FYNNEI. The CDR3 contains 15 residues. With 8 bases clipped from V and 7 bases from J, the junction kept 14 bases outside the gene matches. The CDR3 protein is CASLSGTGIKAGYTF. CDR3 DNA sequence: TGTGCCAGCCTCTCCGGGACAGGGATCAAGGCTGGCTACACCTTC.

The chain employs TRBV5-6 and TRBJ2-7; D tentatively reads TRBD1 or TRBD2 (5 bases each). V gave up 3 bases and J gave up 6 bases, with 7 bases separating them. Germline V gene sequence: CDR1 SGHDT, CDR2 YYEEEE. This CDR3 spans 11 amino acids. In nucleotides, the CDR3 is TGTGCCAGCAGCTGGGGACGCGAGCAGTACTTC. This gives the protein CASSWGREQYF.

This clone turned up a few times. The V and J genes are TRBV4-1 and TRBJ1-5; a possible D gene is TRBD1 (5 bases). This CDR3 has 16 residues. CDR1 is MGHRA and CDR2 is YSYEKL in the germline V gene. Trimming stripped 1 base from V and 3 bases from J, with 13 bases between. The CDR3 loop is CASSQGLDNLNQPQHF. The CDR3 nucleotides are TGCGCCAGCAGCCAAGGATTGGACAACCTCAATCAGCCCCAGCATTTT.

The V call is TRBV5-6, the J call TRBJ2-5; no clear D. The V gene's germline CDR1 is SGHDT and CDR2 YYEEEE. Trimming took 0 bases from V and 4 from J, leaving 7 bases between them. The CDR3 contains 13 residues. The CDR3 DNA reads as TGTGCCAGCAGCTTGGGGAGCTCAGAGACCCAGTACTTC. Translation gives CASSLGSSETQYF.

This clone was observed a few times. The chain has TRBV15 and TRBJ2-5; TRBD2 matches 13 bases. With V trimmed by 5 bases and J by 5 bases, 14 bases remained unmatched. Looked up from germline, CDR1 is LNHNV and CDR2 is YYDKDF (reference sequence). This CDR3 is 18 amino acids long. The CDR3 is CATSGVGTSGIRAETQYF. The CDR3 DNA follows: TGTGCCACCAGCGGAGTAGGGACTAGCGGGATTCGGGCGGAGACCCAGTACTTC.

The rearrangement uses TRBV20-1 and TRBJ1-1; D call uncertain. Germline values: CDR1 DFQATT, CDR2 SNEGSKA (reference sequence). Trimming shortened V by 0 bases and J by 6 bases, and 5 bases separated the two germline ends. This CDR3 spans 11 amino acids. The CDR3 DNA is TGCAGTGCTAGAGATTCCCCTGAAGCTTTCTTT. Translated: CSARDSPEAFF.

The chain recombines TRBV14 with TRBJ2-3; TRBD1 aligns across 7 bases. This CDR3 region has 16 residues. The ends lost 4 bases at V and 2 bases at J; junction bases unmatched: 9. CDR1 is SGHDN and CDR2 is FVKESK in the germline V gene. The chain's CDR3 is CASSPNLGQLTDTQYF. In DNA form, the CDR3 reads TGTGCCAGCAGCCCGAATCTGGGACAGCTCACAGATACGCAGTATTTT.

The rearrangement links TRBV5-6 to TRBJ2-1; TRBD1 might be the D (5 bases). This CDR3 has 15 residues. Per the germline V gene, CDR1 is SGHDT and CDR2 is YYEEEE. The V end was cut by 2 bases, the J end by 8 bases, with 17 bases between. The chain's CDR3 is CASSLRAGRIDEQFF. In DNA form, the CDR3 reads TGTGCCAGCAGCTTAAGGGCAGGGCGTATCGATGAGCAGTTCTTC.

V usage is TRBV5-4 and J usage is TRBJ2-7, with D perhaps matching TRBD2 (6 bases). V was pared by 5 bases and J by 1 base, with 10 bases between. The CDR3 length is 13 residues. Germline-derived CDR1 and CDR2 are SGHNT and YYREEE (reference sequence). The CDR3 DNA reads TGTGCCAGCAGTCCTAGCGCTTCCTACGAGCAGTACTTC. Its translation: CASSPSASYEQYF.

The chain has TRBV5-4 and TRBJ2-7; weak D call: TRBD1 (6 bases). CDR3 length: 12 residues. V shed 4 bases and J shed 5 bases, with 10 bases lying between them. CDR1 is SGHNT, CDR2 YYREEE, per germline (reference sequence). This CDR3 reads CASSADRHEQYF. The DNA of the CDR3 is TGTGCCAGCAGCGCGGACAGACACGAGCAGTACTTC.

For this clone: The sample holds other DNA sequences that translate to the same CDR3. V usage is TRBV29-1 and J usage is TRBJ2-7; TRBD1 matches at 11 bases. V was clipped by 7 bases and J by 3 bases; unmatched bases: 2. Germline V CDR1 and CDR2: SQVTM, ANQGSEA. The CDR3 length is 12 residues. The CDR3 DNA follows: TGCAGCGCCGGGACAGGGGGCTACGAGCAGTACTTC. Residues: CSAGTGGYEQYF.

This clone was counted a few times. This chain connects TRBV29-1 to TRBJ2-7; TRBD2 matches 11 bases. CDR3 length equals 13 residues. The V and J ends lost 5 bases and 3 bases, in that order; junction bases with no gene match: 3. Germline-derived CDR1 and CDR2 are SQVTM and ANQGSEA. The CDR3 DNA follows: TGCAGCGTTAAGGGACTAGCGGACTACGAGCAGTACTTC. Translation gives CSVKGLADYEQYF.

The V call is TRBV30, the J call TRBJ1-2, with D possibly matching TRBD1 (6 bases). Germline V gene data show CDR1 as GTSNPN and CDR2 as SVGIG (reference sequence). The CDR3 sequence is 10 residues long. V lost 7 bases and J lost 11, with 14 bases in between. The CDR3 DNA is TGTGCCTCGGACAGCCATCATTACACCTTC. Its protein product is CASDSHHYTF.

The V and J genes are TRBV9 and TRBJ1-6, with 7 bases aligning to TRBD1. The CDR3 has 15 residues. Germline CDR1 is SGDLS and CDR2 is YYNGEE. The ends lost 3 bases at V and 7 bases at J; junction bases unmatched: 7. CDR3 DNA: TGTGCCAGCAGCGGAACCGGGACAGCCAATTCACCCCTCCACTTT. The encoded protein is CASSGTGTANSPLHF.

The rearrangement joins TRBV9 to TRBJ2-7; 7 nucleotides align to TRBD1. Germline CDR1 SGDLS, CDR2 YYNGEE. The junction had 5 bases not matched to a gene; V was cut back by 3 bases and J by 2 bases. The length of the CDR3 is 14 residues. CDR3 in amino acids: CASSGGQSTYEQYF. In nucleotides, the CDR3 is TGTGCCAGCAGCGGGGGACAGTCGACCTACGAGCAGTACTTC.

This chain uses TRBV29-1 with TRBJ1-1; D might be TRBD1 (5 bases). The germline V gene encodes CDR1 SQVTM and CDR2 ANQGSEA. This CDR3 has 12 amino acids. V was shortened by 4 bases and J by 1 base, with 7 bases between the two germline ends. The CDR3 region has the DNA TGCAGCGTTGTAGGGGAGAACACTGAAGCTTTCTTT. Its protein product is CSVVGENTEAFF.

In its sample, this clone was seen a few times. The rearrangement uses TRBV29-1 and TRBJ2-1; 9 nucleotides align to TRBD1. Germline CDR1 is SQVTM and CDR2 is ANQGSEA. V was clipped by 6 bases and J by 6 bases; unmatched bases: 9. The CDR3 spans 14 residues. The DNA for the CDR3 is TGCAGCGTCCTTACCGGGACAGGGAGCAATGAGCAGTTCTTC. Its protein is CSVLTGTGSNEQFF.

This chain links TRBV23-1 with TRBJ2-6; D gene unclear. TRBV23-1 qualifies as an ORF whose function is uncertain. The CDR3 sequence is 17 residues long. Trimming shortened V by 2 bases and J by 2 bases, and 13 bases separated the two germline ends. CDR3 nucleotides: TGCGCCAGCAGTCAAATGTTTTGTCGAGCTGGGGCCAACGTCCTGACTTTC. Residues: CASSQMFCRAGANVLTF.

CDR3 nucleotide sequence: TGTGCCAGCAGTGACTCCGAGGATGAGCAGTTCTTC. Protein: CASSDSEDEQFF. The chain couples TRBV9 to TRBJ2-1; no definite D call. CDR1 is SGDLS and CDR2 is YYNGEE in the germline V gene. The CDR3 extends over 12 amino acids. V dropped 5 bases and J dropped 8 bases, with 11 bases sitting between them.

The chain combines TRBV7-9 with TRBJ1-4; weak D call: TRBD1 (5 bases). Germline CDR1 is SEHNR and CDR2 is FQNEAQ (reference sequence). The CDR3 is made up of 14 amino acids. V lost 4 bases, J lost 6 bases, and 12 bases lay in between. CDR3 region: CASSSPSRDEKLFF. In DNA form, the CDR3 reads TGTGCCAGCAGCTCCCCCTCCAGGGATGAAAAACTGTTTTTT.